Following are 23 T cell receptor beta chains from one sample sequenced in a study of T cells after yellow fever vaccination. TCRdb used MiXCR to reprocess the 5' RACE reads, holding one entry per CDR3 protein. The data hold hundreds of thousands of distinct CDR3 sequences, with around a fifth observed a single time. The sequencing used PBMCs, collected less than 25 days after the first yellow fever vaccination. The origin of the receptors is a man between 18 and 29 years old who received the YFV17D yellow fever vaccine.

The V gene is TRBV6-5, the J gene TRBJ1-6, with TRBD1 identical over 7 bases. CDR3 length: 15 amino acids. With V trimmed by 2 bases and J by 7 bases, 5 bases remained unmatched. Germline assignment: CDR1 MNHEY and CDR2 SVGAGI. CDR3 in amino acids: CASSYEGADNSPLHF. DNA for the CDR3: TGTGCCAGCAGTTACGAGGGGGCGGACAATTCACCCCTCCACTTT.

CDR3 sequence: CASKPGQLNYGYTF. CDR3 coding DNA: TGTGCCAGCAAACCGGGACAGCTGAACTATGGCTACACCTTC. This chain links TRBV12-3 or TRBV12-4 with TRBJ1-2; 7 bases are a match to TRBD1. The CDR3 has 14 residues. V shed 7 bases, J shed 2 bases, and the junction held 7 bases outside the gene matches.

This clonotype came up a few times. V gene TRBV7-3 combines with J gene TRBJ2-1; tentative D call: TRBD2 (6 bases). Germline V gives CDR1 SGHTA, CDR2 FQGTGA. V was clipped by 5 bases and J by 9 bases, with 14 bases between them. The CDR3 length is 13 residues. Here the CDR3 reads CASSPRWGGEQFF. The CDR3 DNA reads TGTGCCAGCAGCCCACGTTGGGGAGGTGAGCAGTTCTTC.

The sample holds many counts of this clonotype. J is TRBJ2-7 and V is TRBV9, with TRBD1 identical over 9 bases. Germline CDR1 SGDLS, CDR2 YYNGEE. The ends lost 3 bases at V and 0 bases at J; junction bases unmatched: 7. This CDR3 contains 16 residues. CDR3 sequence reads: CASSGPRDRVSYEQYV. Written as DNA, the CDR3 is TGTGCCAGCAGCGGGCCCCGGGACAGGGTCTCCTACGAGCAGTACGTC.

The CDR3 DNA reads as TGTGCCAGCAGTGACTACCCCCGGATCCCCAGCACTGAAGCTTTCTTT. Protein product: CASSDYPRIPSTEAFF. This sequence joins TRBV6-4 and TRBJ1-1; no definite D call. This CDR3 is 16 amino acids long. CDR1 MRHNA and CDR2 SNTAGT come from the germline V gene. Trimming left V 1 base short and J 4 bases short, with 16 bases between.

The chain joins TRBV24-1 to TRBJ2-1; D could derive from TRBD1 or TRBD2 (5 bases each). V lost 7 bases to trimming and J lost 2 bases, with 8 bases between them. CDR3 length: 13 amino acids. Germline lookup yields CDR1 KGHDR and CDR2 SFDVKD. CDR3 in amino acids: CATRGVAYNEQFF. The DNA for the CDR3 is TGTGCCACCAGGGGGGTAGCCTACAATGAGCAGTTCTTC.

The CDR3: CASSLEYRGGLNTEAFF. The CDR3 region has the DNA TGTGCCAGCAGCTTAGAGTACAGGGGGGGACTAAACACTGAAGCTTTCTTT. This chain uses TRBV7-9 with TRBJ1-1, with 8 bases lining up with TRBD1. V was clipped by 1 base and J by 2 bases; unmatched bases: 9. This CDR3 has 17 amino acids. In germline, CDR1 is SEHNR, CDR2 FQNEAQ (reference sequence). The full variable domain, its missing parts supplied by reference TRBV7-9 and TRBJ1-1, is DTGVSQNPRHKITKRGQNVTFRCDPISEHNRLYWYRQTLGQGPEFLTYFQNEAQLEKSRLLSDRFSAERPKGSFSTLEIQRTEQGDSAMYLCASSLEYRGGLNTEAFFGQGTRLTVV.

This clonotype was detected only a few times. The chain is built from TRBV10-3 and TRBJ2-1; D is undetermined. The CDR3 sequence is 14 residues long. CDR1 is ENHRY and CDR2 is SYGVKD in the germline V gene. With 1 base removed from V and 5 bases from J, the gap between germline ends came to 9 bases. The CDR3 reads CAISELLRDNEQFF. The CDR3 coding sequence is TGTGCCATCAGTGAGTTATTACGTGACAATGAGCAGTTCTTC.

This clonotype was picked up a small number of times. The CDR3 bases are TGTGCCAGCAGCTTAGATCCGAGGGACCAAGCTTTCTTT. The encoded protein is CASSLDPRDQAFF. This chain joins TRBV11-2 and TRBJ1-1; the D gene is possibly TRBD1 (5 bases). Germline lookup yields CDR1 SGHAT and CDR2 FQNNGV. The CDR3 totals 13 residues. Trimming left V 0 bases short and J 9 bases short, with 11 bases between. Full variable domain (missing parts from reference TRBV11-2 and TRBJ1-1): EAGVAQSPRYKIIEKRQSVAFWCNPISGHATLYWYQQILGQGPKLLIQFQNNGVVDDSQLPKDRFSAERLKGVDSTLKIQPAKLEDSAVYLCASSLDPRDQAFFGQGTRLTVV.

The rearrangement joins TRBV18 to TRBJ2-7; TRBD1 might be the D (7 bases). Trimming shortened V by 6 bases and J by 3 bases, and 9 bases separated the two germline ends. Germline V CDR1 and CDR2: KGHSH, LQKENI. This CDR3 spans 12 amino acids. DNA of the CDR3: TGTGCCAGCTCCAGGGGGGACTACGAGCAGTACGTC. This codes for CASSRGDYEQYV.

Only a few counts were recorded for this clonotype. The chain employs TRBV7-3 and TRBJ1-2; 9 positions agree with TRBD1. The CDR3 consists of 15 residues. CDR1 is SGHTA and CDR2 is FQGTGA in the germline V gene. V gave up 2 bases and J gave up 8 bases; unmatched junction bases: 9. In DNA, the CDR3 is TGTGCCAGCAGCTTACGGCACAGGGGGCGCGAGGGCTACACCTTC. It is translated as CASSLRHRGREGYTF.

The rearrangement joins TRBV7-2 to TRBJ2-2; the D gene is possibly TRBD2 (7 bases). Germline values: CDR1 SGHTA, CDR2 FQGNSA. Trimming cost V 5 bases and J 0 bases, with 16 bases left between them. This CDR3 region has 17 residues. The CDR3 is CASSPLAGATNTGELFF. CDR3 DNA: TGTGCCAGCAGCCCCTTGGCGGGGGCCACGAACACCGGGGAGCTGTTTTTT.

The sample holds a few counts of this clonotype. This chain connects TRBV7-2 to TRBJ2-1; no clear D gene. Per the germline V gene, CDR1 is SGHTA and CDR2 is FQGNSA. Between the trimmed V and J ends, which lost 3 bases and 10 bases, there was a span of 10 bases. The CDR3 length is 12 residues. The CDR3, as DNA: TGTGCCAGCAGCTTGACCTCCTGGGAGCAGTTCTTC. Translated, it gives CASSLTSWEQFF.

This clonotype turned up a few times. The rearrangement joins TRBV29-1 to TRBJ2-2, with a tentative D call TRBD1 (6 bases). CDR3 length equals 13 residues. Germline-derived CDR1 and CDR2 are SQVTM and ANQGSEA. Trimming removed 7 bases at V and 1 base at J, with 10 bases between. CDR3 bases: TGCAGCGCCAGACAGGTGAACACCGGGGAGCTGTTTTTT. Its protein product is CSARQVNTGELFF.

This clonotype was counted a few times. V gene TRBV3-1 combines with J gene TRBJ1-6; D may be TRBD1 (5 bases). The V end was cut by 4 bases, the J end by 3 bases, with 13 bases between. From germline, CDR1 is LGHDT and CDR2 YNNKEL (reference sequence). The CDR3 is 16 residues long. The CDR3 sequence: CASSPQQAVYNSPLHF. The CDR3 DNA follows: TGTGCCAGCAGCCCGCAACAGGCCGTCTATAATTCACCCCTCCACTTT. Together with reference TRBV3-1 and TRBJ1-6, the CDR3 gives the full variable domain: DTAVSQTPKYLVTQMGNDKSIKCEQNLGHDTMYWYKQDSKKFLKIMFSYNNKELIINETVPNRFSPKSPDKAHLNLHINSLELGDSAVYFCASSPQQAVYNSPLHFGNGTRLTVT.

This clonotype appeared many times. This chain uses TRBV19 with TRBJ2-7; D not resolved. The CDR3 covers 13 residues. Trimming stripped 4 bases from V and 6 bases from J, with 13 bases between. Germline CDR1 is LNHDA and CDR2 is SQIVND (reference sequence). The CDR3 region is CASSTTVATEQYF. CDR3 coding DNA: TGTGCCAGTAGTACCACAGTGGCTACCGAGCAGTACTTC.

This clonotype was counted ten times or more. The chain carries TRBV7-9 and TRBJ2-4; either TRBD1 or TRBD2 may fit D (6 bases each). The CDR3 is 15 amino acids. V dropped 1 base and J dropped 6 bases, with 13 bases sitting between them. CDR1 SEHNR and CDR2 FQNEAQ come from the germline V gene (reference sequence). The CDR3 is CASSLDSGGGNIQYF. The CDR3 nucleotides read TGTGCCAGCAGCTTAGACTCTGGAGGGGGAAACATTCAGTACTTC.

The chain's CDR3 is CASSYAGETQYF. DNA for the CDR3: TGTGCCAGCAGTTACGCCGGGGAGACCCAGTACTTC. The rearrangement uses TRBV6-2 or TRBV6-3 and TRBJ2-5; D gene unclear. There are 12 residues in the CDR3. Germline V lookup: CDR1 MNHEY, CDR2 SVGEGT. Trimming shortened V by 2 bases and J by 5 bases, and 6 bases separated the two germline ends.

There are a few counts of this clonotype. The chain recombines TRBV7-8 with TRBJ2-5; TRBD2 matches at 7 bases. The CDR3 sequence is 14 residues long. Germline loops: CDR1 SGHVS, CDR2 FQNEAQ. The V and J ends lost 5 bases and 5 bases, in that order; junction bases with no gene match: 8. This CDR3 reads CASSPGLGRETQYF. The CDR3 region has the DNA TGTGCCAGCAGCCCAGGACTAGGGAGGGAGACCCAGTACTTC. Drawing the rest from reference TRBV7-8 and TRBJ2-5, the complete variable domain is GAGVSQSPRYKVAKRGQDVALRCDPISGHVSLFWYQQALGQGPEFLTYFQNEAQLDKSGLPSDRFFAERPEGSVSTLKIQRTQQEDSAVYLCASSPGLGRETQYFGPGTRLLVL.

This chain links TRBV4-2 with TRBJ2-7, with D unresolved. V was pared by 1 base and J by 0 bases, with 10 bases between. Germline lookup yields CDR1 LGHNA and CDR2 YNFKEQ. The CDR3 has 15 amino acids. The CDR3: CASSQGHPTSYEQYF. CDR3 sequence (DNA): TGTGCCAGCAGCCAAGGACATCCGACCTCCTACGAGCAGTACTTC.

This chain uses TRBV7-9 with TRBJ2-3; 8 positions agree with TRBD2. Germline CDR1 is SEHNR and CDR2 is FQNEAQ (reference sequence). The CDR3 sequence is 15 residues long. J gave up 2 bases and V 3 bases, and 4 bases lay outside the gene matches. The CDR3 loop reads CASSLVSGVTDTQYF. The CDR3 nucleotides read TGTGCCAGCAGCTTGGTTAGCGGGGTCACAGATACGCAGTATTTT.

As to this clonotype: Mismatch with germline at one junction end may stem from a read error. This rearrangement joins TRBV5-1 to TRBJ2-2; no clear D. CDR3 length: 14 residues. Germline CDR1 reads SGHRS; CDR2 reads YFSETQ. The CDR3 DNA is TGCGCCAGAAGCTTGAGAGGAAGCGCCGGGGAGCTGTTTTTT. Translated, it gives CARSLRGSAGELFF.

This chain joins TRBV6-5 and TRBJ1-5, with TRBD1 identical over 9 bases. J was trimmed by 6 bases and V by 0 bases; bases with no gene match: 0. This CDR3 contains 14 residues. Germline-derived CDR1 and CDR2 are MNHEY and SVGAGI. The CDR3 loop reads CASSYSQGAQPQHF. The CDR3 DNA follows: TGTGCCAGCAGTTACTCACAGGGGGCTCAGCCCCAGCATTTT.